This T cell receptor (beta chain) was captured in a study of a mutant IDH1 vaccine in newly diagnosed glioma. Study overall: The vaccination schedule gave patients eight doses in weeks 1, 3, 5, 7, 11, 15, 19 and 23.

With respect to this clone: What it binds is unknown.

The CDR3 is made up of 15 amino acids. Trimming pared 2 bases from V and 1 base from J, leaving 10 bases between. The germline V gene encodes CDR1 MNHNS and CDR2 SASEGT. Produced via immunoSEQ multiplex PCR; TCRdb's table is partial and in-frame only. The sample records under 35,000 clones, about 90% being singletons. Stated time point: week 11, during vaccination. The content of each vaccine dose was 300 ug of mutant IDH1 20-mer peptide, and topical imiquimod accompanied it. The chain uses TRBV6-1 and TRBJ2-3; D may be TRBD2 (5 bases). The material sequenced was PBMCs, taken from a glioma patient whose treatment included an IDH1 peptide vaccine. This TCR came from a young man with glioma. DNA of the CDR3: TGTGCCAGCAGTGAACGGGGTGGGGGCACAGATACGCAGTATTTT. Encoded protein: CASSERGGGTDTQYF.